These T cell receptor beta chains were read from a single sample in a study of CD8+ T cells in alopecia areata. Generated by immunoSEQ multiplex PCR, the TCRdb table keeps only in-frame clones and is missing some. Of hundreds of thousands of clones in the sample, roughly two thirds were seen once. This specimen consisted of CD4+ T cells sorted from blood, obtained at week 0. These receptors all come from a human donor with alopecia areata. The CDR3 runs from the conserved cysteine through the conserved F or W. The D gene is left open where the match is weak. The size of a clone is reported for some rows only, either as once, few or many, or as a class for expanded clones.

>TRBJ2-7|TRBV7-2|TRBD1|few
CASSPRTGGDYEQYF
TGTGCCAGCAGCCCGAGGACAGGGGGGGACTACGAGCAGTACTTC
>TRBJ2-2|TRBV11-3|.|.
CASSLGTGELFF
TGTGCCAGCAGCTTAGGAACCGGGGAGCTGTTTTTT
>TRBJ1-2|TRBV30|TRBD1|many
CAWRETGGYGYTF
TGTGCCTGGAGGGAGACAGGGGGCTATGGCTACACCTTC
>TRBJ2-5|TRBV6-5|TRBD2|.
CASSYSGGAQETQYF
TGTGCCAGCAGTTACAGCGGGGGGGCCCAAGAGACCCAGTACTTC
>TRBJ1-1|TRBV10-2|.|many
CASVRGMNTEAFF
TGCGCCAGCGTCAGGGGAATGAACACTGAAGCTTTCTTT
>TRBJ2-7|TRBV25-1|.|.
CASRRIYEQYF
TGTGCCAGCAGGAGGATCTACGAGCAGTACTTC
>TRBJ2-3|TRBV7-9|.|.
CASSTRQRRTDTQYF
TGTGCCAGCAGCACAAGACAGAGACGCACAGATACGCAGTATTTT
>TRBJ2-3|TRBV2|.|.
CASRTDLASTDTQYF
TGTGCCAGCAGGACTGATCTAGCTAGCACAGATACGCAGTATTTT
>TRBJ1-1|TRBV30|.|.
CAWSSTVEAFF
TGTGCCTGGAGTAGTACAGTCGAAGCTTTCTTT
>TRBJ2-2|TRBV29-1|.|.
CSVDGGNTGELFF
TGCAGCGTTGATGGGGGAAACACCGGGGAGCTGTTTTTT
>TRBJ2-1|TRBV11-2|.|.
CASSLGLDNEQFF
TGTGCCAGCAGCTTAGGCCTAGACAATGAGCAGTTCTTC
>TRBJ2-3|TRBV5-1|TRBD2|.
CASSQGLAGYIDTQYF
TGCGCCAGCAGCCAAGGACTAGCGGGATACATAGATACGCAGTATTTT
>TRBJ1-6|TRBV25-1|TRBD1|.
CASRRTGGAYNSPLHF
TGTGCCAGCAGACGGACAGGTGGTGCCTATAATTCACCCCTCCACTTT
>TRBJ2-6|TRBV2|.|.
CASSESTGANVLTF
TGTGCCAGCAGTGAAAGTACTGGGGCCAACGTCCTGACTTTC
>TRBJ1-5|TRBV29-1|.|few
CSVAGAGNQPQHF
TGCAGCGTTGCGGGGGCCGGCAATCAGCCCCAGCATTTT
>TRBJ2-3|TRBV29-1|.|few
CSVVPDTQYF
TGCAGCGTTGTCCCAGATACGCAGTATTTT
>TRBJ1-5|TRBV4-3|.|.
CASSQVVSNQPQHF
TGCGCCAGCAGCCAAGTGGTAAGCAATCAGCCCCAGCATTTT
>TRBJ1-2|TRBV29-1|TRBD1|.
CSAGRSGGNYGYTF
TGCAGCGCCGGAAGGTCAGGGGGGAACTATGGCTACACCTTC
>TRBJ2-7|TRBV7-6|.|.
CASSLGAGRDEQYF
TGTGCCAGCAGCTTAGGGGCGGGGCGGGACGAGCAGTACTTC
>TRBJ2-1|TRBV7-7|TRBD1|.
CASSAGTADNNEQFF
TGTGCTAGCAGCGCCGGGACAGCGGACAACAATGAGCAGTTCTTC
>TRBJ2-7|TRBV25-1|.|.
CASSVAAGYEQYF
TGTGCCAGCAGCGTCGCGGCAGGCTACGAGCAGTACTTC
>TRBJ2-7|TRBV5-1|.|few
CASSLAVRSEQYF
TGCGCCAGCAGCTTGGCTGTCAGGAGCGAGCAGTACTTC
>TRBJ2-7|TRBV29-1|.|.
CSAWGPGNEQYF
TGCAGCGCTTGGGGCCCGGGGAACGAGCAGTACTTC
>TRBJ2-5|TRBV10-3|.|.
CAISDMEETQYF
TGTGCCATCAGTGATATGGAAGAGACCCAGTACTTC
>TRBJ2-3|TRBV5-1|.|.
CASSFLGGGTDTQYF
TGCGCCAGCAGCTTCCTTGGTGGAGGCACAGATACGCAGTATTTT
>TRBJ2-1|TRBV2|.|.
CASSEAGLSSYNEQFF
TGTGCCAGCAGTGAAGCGGGCCTCAGCTCCTACAATGAGCAGTTCTTC
>TRBJ1-6|TRBV6-5|.|.
CASPQTLNSPLHF
TGTGCCAGTCCCCAGACTCTTAATTCACCCCTCCACTTT
>TRBJ1-2|TRBV5-1|TRBD1|once
CASSYDRAGGYTF
TGCGCCAGCAGCTACGACAGGGCAGGGGGCTACACCTTC
>TRBJ2-1|TRBV7-9|.|.
CASSLAAGATEQFF
TGTGCCAGCAGCTTAGCTGCAGGGGCAACTGAGCAGTTCTTC
>TRBJ2-2|TRBV5-4|.|few
CASSLTGTGELFF
TGTGCCAGCAGCTTGACAGGGACCGGGGAGCTGTTTTTT
>TRBJ1-6|TRBV2|TRBD1|.
CASSGTGGSPLHF
TGTGCCAGCAGTGGCACAGGGGGTTCACCCCTCCACTTT
>TRBJ2-2|TRBV5-1|.|once
CASSLAGVPMGELFF
TGCGCCAGCAGCTTGGCGGGAGTACCTATGGGGGAGCTGTTTTTT
>TRBJ1-2|TRBV29-1|TRBD1|.
CSVEVTGGHGYTF
TGCAGCGTTGAAGTTACAGGGGGCCATGGCTACACCTTC
>TRBJ1-5|TRBV5-1|TRBD1|few
CASSWTGLSDQPQHF
TGCGCCAGCAGCTGGACAGGTCTCTCAGATCAGCCCCAGCATTTT
>TRBJ2-3|TRBV20-1|.|.
CSAWRDTQYF
TGCAGTGCTTGGCGGGATACGCAGTATTTT
>TRBJ1-2|TRBV19|.|.
CAGARGIEGDGYTF
TGTGCCGGAGCCCGTGGGATTGAGGGAGATGGCTACACCTTC
>TRBJ1-2|TRBV30|TRBD1|.
CAWTPLQGVGYGYTF
TGTGCCTGGACGCCGCTACAGGGGGTCGGGTATGGCTACACCTTC
>TRBJ2-2|TRBV4-1|.|.
CASSQTQGGELFF
TGCGCCAGCAGCCAAACACAGGGCGGGGAGCTGTTTTTT
>TRBJ1-1|TRBV2|TRBD1|.
CASSGTGVGTEAFF
TGTGCCAGCAGTGGGACAGGGGTGGGGACTGAAGCTTTCTTT
>TRBJ2-1|TRBV7-2|.|.
CASSLAARDEQFF
TGTGCCAGCAGCTTGGCGGCCCGGGATGAGCAGTTCTTC
>TRBJ2-2|TRBV29-1|.|.
CSVESVYTGELFF
TGCAGCGTTGAAAGTGTTTACACCGGGGAGCTGTTTTTT